These 13 T cell receptor beta chains came from one sample sequenced in a study of blood T cells in healthy people across ages. A sample-barcoded 5' primer and a J-beta primer mix were used in a second PCR of roughly 7 to 11 cycles. TCRdb reprocessed the 5' RACE reads via MiXCR and lists one record per CDR3 protein. The sample holds about 680,000 distinct CDR3 sequences, 45% to 50% seen once. What was sequenced was blood. These receptors were obtained from a woman in her fifties or sixties in good health.

The genes are TRBV5-1 and TRBJ1-1, with D maybe TRBD1 (5 bases). V lost 2 bases to trimming and J lost 6 bases, with 17 bases between them. The germline V gene encodes CDR1 SGHRS and CDR2 YFSETQ. The CDR3 extends over 15 amino acids. The CDR3 bases are TGCGCCAGCAGCTTAGGTGGGGCTTTGGGCGCTGAAGCTTTCTTT. Its protein product is CASSLGGALGAEAFF.

The chain uses TRBV7-2 and TRBJ2-5; D call uncertain. TRBJ2-7 explains the end of the DNA better; the J call may be wrong. CDR3 length: 16 residues. From germline, CDR1 is SGHTA and CDR2 FQGNSA. The CDR3 DNA sequence: TGTGCCAGCAGCTTAGCTACTGCTGGTTGGTCCTACGAGCAGTACTTC. Protein product: CASSLATAGWSYEQYF.

The chain couples TRBV20-1 to TRBJ2-3, with 8 positions matching TRBD1. This CDR3 contains 14 residues. V lost 3 bases, J lost 5 bases, and 7 bases stayed unmatched. The germline CDR1 and CDR2 sequences are DFQATT and SNEGSKA (reference sequence). The CDR3 reads CSASAQGAGDTQYF. CDR3 nucleotide sequence: TGCAGTGCTAGTGCTCAGGGGGCAGGAGATACGCAGTATTTT.

The genes are TRBV3-1 and TRBJ1-2; D uncertain. Trimming removed 0 bases at V and 0 bases at J, with 5 bases between. CDR1 and CDR2 from the germline V gene are LGHDT and YNNKEL (reference sequence). CDR3 length: 14 amino acids. The CDR3 bases are TGTGCCAGCAGCCAAGAGGGCTCTAACTATGGCTACACCTTC. Translation: CASSQEGSNYGYTF.

The chain joins TRBV27 to TRBJ2-1, with TRBD2 as a possible D gene (6 bases). The CDR3 covers 14 residues. CDR1 MNHEY and CDR2 SMNVEV come from the germline V gene (reference sequence). Trimming removed 5 bases from V and 6 bases from J, with 14 bases in between. The CDR3 is CASSPGGSLNEQFF. The CDR3 DNA follows: TGTGCCAGCAGTCCCGGGGGAAGCCTCAATGAGCAGTTCTTC.

The rearrangement uses TRBV20-1 and TRBJ1-1, with D maybe TRBD1 (5 bases). This CDR3 has 14 residues. The germline V and J ends were trimmed by 3 bases and 5 bases, with 16 bases remaining between them. Per germline, CDR1 DFQATT and CDR2 SNEGSKA (reference sequence). In nucleotides, the CDR3 is TGCAGTGCTAGCGGGACCGACCCTGGGACTGAAGCTTTCTTT. Protein sequence: CSASGTDPGTEAFF.

This clonotype has only a few counts. This rearrangement joins TRBV4-3 to TRBJ2-3; D is unclear. V lost 3 bases to trimming and J lost 4 bases, with 5 bases between them. The germline gives CDR1 LGHNA, CDR2 YSLEER. The CDR3 covers 12 residues. The CDR3 region has the DNA TGCGCCAGCAGCCAGTTCTCAGATACGCAGTATTTT. Translation gives CASSQFSDTQYF.

In DNA, the CDR3 is TGCAGTGCTAGAGGCTTCGGGACAGTTGGGGAAAAACTGTTTTTT. Translated: CSARGFGTVGEKLFF. The chain employs TRBV20-1 and TRBJ1-4; 7 positions agree with TRBD1. With 1 base clipped from V and 8 bases from J, the junction kept 10 bases outside the gene matches. This CDR3 has 15 residues. Germline V gene data show CDR1 as DFQATT and CDR2 as SNEGSKA (reference sequence).

The V call is TRBV5-1, the J call TRBJ2-5; 12 nucleotides agree with TRBD1. J gave up 4 bases and V 7 bases, and 5 bases lay outside the gene matches. The germline V gene encodes CDR1 SGHRS and CDR2 YFSETQ. The length of the CDR3 is 14 residues. This chain's CDR3 is CASAGTGGIETQYF. The CDR3 region has the DNA TGCGCCAGCGCCGGGACAGGGGGCATAGAGACCCAGTACTTC.

The chain uses TRBV4-2 and TRBJ1-2; possible D gene TRBD1, 6 bases. Trimming left V 4 bases short and J 6 bases short, with 9 bases between. This CDR3 has 12 residues. Germline V gene lookup returns CDR1 LGHNA and CDR2 YNFKEQ. The CDR3 region has the DNA TGTGCCAGCAGCCTTAGACAGGATGGCTACACCTTC. Its translation is CASSLRQDGYTF.

The gene calls are TRBV20-1 and TRBJ2-3; tentatively, D is TRBD2 (5 bases). V lost 1 base to trimming and J lost 3 bases, with 17 bases between them. From germline, CDR1 is DFQATT and CDR2 SNEGSKA (reference sequence). The CDR3 covers 16 residues. The CDR3 protein is CSARARRWTVTDTQYF. The CDR3 DNA is TGCAGTGCTAGAGCTCGCAGGTGGACTGTAACAGATACGCAGTATTTT.

This clonotype has just a few counts. This rearrangement joins TRBV20-1 to TRBJ1-5; TRBD1 agrees at 7 bases. This CDR3 contains 15 residues. Trimming cost V 1 base and J 1 base; bases outside gene matches: 4. Germline values: CDR1 DFQATT, CDR2 SNEGSKA (reference sequence). CDR3: CSARAGQASNQPQHF. CDR3 sequence (DNA): TGCAGTGCTAGAGCCGGACAGGCCAGCAATCAGCCCCAGCATTTT.

This rearrangement joins TRBV24-1 to TRBJ2-1; D unresolved. The CDR3 loop spans 16 amino acids. V lost 9 bases and J lost 0, with 17 bases in between. Looked up from germline, CDR1 is KGHDR and CDR2 is SFDVKD. The DNA for the CDR3 is TGTGCCACCTCAACGGGCGTCATGGGCTCCTACAATGAGCAGTTCTTC. This sequence encodes CATSTGVMGSYNEQFF.